The 5 T cell receptor beta chains in this list originate from one sample, sequenced in a study of T cell clonotyping in hematopoietic cell transplantation. Assay used: immunoSEQ multiplex PCR; TCRdb lists only in-frame clones, some missing. Of more than 9,500 clones listed, more than 85% are singletons. The sample taken for sequencing was peripheral blood mononuclear cells. The receptor source for this set is a woman aged 45-65 years in good health. Some clones in this sample may be carry-over from other donors' samples.

This rearrangement joins TRBV2 to TRBJ2-1; 7 positions agree with TRBD1. V trimming: 6 bases; J trimming: 4 bases; junction bases outside the gene matches: 6. Germline V gene data show CDR1 as SNHLY and CDR2 as FYNNEI. The CDR3 covers 14 residues. This chain's CDR3 is CASRQGREYNEQFF. Here the CDR3 DNA reads TGTGCCAGCAGACAGGGGAGAGAATACAATGAGCAGTTCTTC.

V usage is TRBV7-2 and J usage is TRBJ1-1; tentatively, D is TRBD1 (5 bases). Germline V gene data show CDR1 as SGHTA and CDR2 as FQGNSA. The CDR3 totals 15 residues. V shed 2 bases and J shed 5 bases, with 15 bases lying between them. For the CDR3, the DNA is TGTGCCAGCAGCTTATCGGGGGGGGTCGGGACTGAAGCTTTCTTT. Translating gives CASSLSGGVGTEAFF.

This sequence joins TRBV2 and TRBJ1-2; unclear D gene. Germline CDR1 and CDR2: SNHLY and FYNNEI. This CDR3 contains 13 residues. Trimming stripped 7 bases from V and 2 bases from J, with 11 bases between. In DNA, the CDR3 is TGTGCCAGCATAAGCACGAGGAACTATGGCTACACCTTC. Amino acids: CASISTRNYGYTF.

V usage is TRBV11-2 and J usage is TRBJ2-5, with 8 positions matching TRBD2. The CDR3 runs to 14 residues. CDR1 and CDR2 (germline): SGHAT, FQNNGV. The CDR3 here is CVTGTRGFRETQYF. CDR3 bases: TGTGTCACGGGGACTAGGGGATTCAGGGAGACCCAGTACTTC.

The V gene is TRBV10-3, the J gene TRBJ1-2, with TRBD1 as a possible D gene (5 bases). This CDR3 has 14 residues. CDR1 is ENHRY and CDR2 is SYGVKD in the germline V gene. The V and J ends lost 7 bases and 1 base respectively, with 13 bases between them. The CDR3 DNA is TGTGCCATCAACGGGGGTGGGAATAACTATGGCTACACCTTC. Protein: CAINGGGNNYGYTF.